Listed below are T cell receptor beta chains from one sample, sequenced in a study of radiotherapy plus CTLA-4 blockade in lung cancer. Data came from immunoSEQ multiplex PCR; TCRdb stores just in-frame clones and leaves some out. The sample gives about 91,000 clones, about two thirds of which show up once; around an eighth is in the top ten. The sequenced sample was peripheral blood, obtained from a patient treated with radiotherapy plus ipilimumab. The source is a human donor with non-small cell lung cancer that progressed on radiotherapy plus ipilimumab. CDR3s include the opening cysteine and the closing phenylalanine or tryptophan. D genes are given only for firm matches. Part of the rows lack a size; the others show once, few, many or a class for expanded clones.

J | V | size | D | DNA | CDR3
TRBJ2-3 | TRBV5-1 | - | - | TGCGCCAGCAGCCTCCCCGTGGCGGGGAGCACAGATACGCAGTATTTT | CASSLPVAGSTDTQYF
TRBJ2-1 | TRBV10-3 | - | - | TGTGCCATCAGAGGACTGGACAATGAGCAGTTCTTC | CAIRGLDNEQFF
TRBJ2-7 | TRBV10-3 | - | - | TGTGCCATCGGACCCCGAGGCGGGGACGAACCCTACGAGCAGTACTTC | CAIGPRGGDEPYEQYF
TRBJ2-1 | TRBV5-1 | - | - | TGCGCCAGCCAGACAGAAAGGAATGAGCAGTTCTTC | CASQTERNEQFF
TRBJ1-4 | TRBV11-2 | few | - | TGTGCCAGCAGCCGGACGGCGGGGGAGGAAACTAATGAAAAACTGTTTTTT | CASSRTAGEETNEKLFF
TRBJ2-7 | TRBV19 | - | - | TGTGCCAGTAGTAGAGGTCGTGGGCAGTCAGCCTACGAGCAGTACTTC | CASSRGRGQSAYEQYF
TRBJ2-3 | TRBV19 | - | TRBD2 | TGTGCCAGTAGTTGGCGGGAGAGGGCAGATACGCAGTATTTT | CASSWRERADTQYF
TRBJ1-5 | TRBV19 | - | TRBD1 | TGTGCCAGTAGTCCCACAGGGGCCTATGGCAATCAGCCCCAGCATTTT | CASSPTGAYGNQPQHF
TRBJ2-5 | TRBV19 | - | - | TGTGCCAGTAGTAGCGGCAGGGCCTCGATACAAGAGACCCAGTACTTC | CASSSGRASIQETQYF
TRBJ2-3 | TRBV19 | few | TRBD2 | TGTGCCAGTAGTGTTCTAGCGGTGACTAGCACAGATACGCAGTATTTT | CASSVLAVTSTDTQYF
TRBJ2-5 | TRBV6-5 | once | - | TGTGCCAGCAGTTACTCGAGAGAGACCCAGTACTTC | CASSYSRETQYF
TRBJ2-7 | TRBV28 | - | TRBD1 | TGTGCCAGCAGCCCAGGGGGAAAGGCCTACGAGCAGTACTTC | CASSPGGKAYEQYF
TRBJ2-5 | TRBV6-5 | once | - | TGTGCCAGCAAGTTAGAGGTGACCCAGTACTTC | CASKLEVTQYF
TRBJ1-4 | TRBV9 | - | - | TGTGCCAGCAGCGGAGGGACCTTGACGAATGAAAAACTGTTTTTT | CASSGGTLTNEKLFF
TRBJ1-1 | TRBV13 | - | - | TGTGCCAGCACCCAGGCGGTGAACACTGAAGCTTTCTTT | CASTQAVNTEAFF
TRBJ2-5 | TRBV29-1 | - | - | TGCAGCGTTGACCCCAGGTTAGGGGGGAAGACCCAGTACTTC | CSVDPRLGGKTQYF
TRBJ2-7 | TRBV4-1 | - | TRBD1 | TGCGCCAGCAGCCAAGATCGGACAGGGGGGTCCTACGAGCAGTACTTC | CASSQDRTGGSYEQYF
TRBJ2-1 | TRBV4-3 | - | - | TGCGCCAGCAGCCAAGATCTGTGGAGCTACAATGAGCAGTTCTTC | CASSQDLWSYNEQFF
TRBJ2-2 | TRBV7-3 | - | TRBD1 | TGTGCCAGCAGCTTATTTCAGGGGGCCACCGGGGAGCTGTTTTTT | CASSLFQGATGELFF
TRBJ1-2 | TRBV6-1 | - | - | TGTGCCAGCAGTGAAGCGCGGGTAGGGGGCTATGGCTACACCTTC | CASSEARVGGYGYTF
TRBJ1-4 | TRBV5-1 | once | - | TGCGCCAGCAGCTTGGAATGGAGGGAGACTGAAAAACTGTTTTTT | CASSLEWRETEKLFF
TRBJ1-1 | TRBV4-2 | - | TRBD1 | TGTGCCAGCAGCCAATCGGGACAGGGGGTTGGGGCAGCTTTCTTT | CASSQSGQGVGAAFF
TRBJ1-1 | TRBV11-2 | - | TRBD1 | TGTGCCAGCAGCCCCCGGACAGGGGGTATCGCTGAAGCTTTCTTT | CASSPRTGGIAEAFF
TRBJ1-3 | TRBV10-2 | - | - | TGCGCCAGCAGTGAGAATGGGGGAGGCCTCGGAAACACCATATATTTT | CASSENGGGLGNTIYF
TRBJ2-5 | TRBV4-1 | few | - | TGCGCCAGCAGCCAAGAATCGGAGGGAGCAGAGACCCAGTACTTC | CASSQESEGAETQYF
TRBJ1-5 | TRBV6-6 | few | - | TGTGCCAGCAGTTACTCCAGAGGGCCCCAGCATTTT | CASSYSRGPQHF
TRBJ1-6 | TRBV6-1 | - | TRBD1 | TGTGCCAGCAGTGGACAGGGTACGTCACCCCTCCACTTT | CASSGQGTSPLHF
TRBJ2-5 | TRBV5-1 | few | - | TGCGCCAGCAGCTTAAACCCCAGGGATGAGACCCAGTACTTC | CASSLNPRDETQYF
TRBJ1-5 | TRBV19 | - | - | TGTGCCAGTAGTTTCAATAGCAATCAGCCCCAGCATTTT | CASSFNSNQPQHF
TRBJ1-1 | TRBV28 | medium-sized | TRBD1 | TGTGCCAGCAGTTTGGGACAGGACACTGAAGCTTTCTTT | CASSLGQDTEAFF
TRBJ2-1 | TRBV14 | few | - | TGTGCCAGCAGTTCCATCTCTACCGGGGAGCAGTTCTTC | CASSSISTGEQFF
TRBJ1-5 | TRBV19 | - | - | TGTGCCAGTAGTATTAAGGGGGAACAGCCCCAGCATTTT | CASSIKGEQPQHF
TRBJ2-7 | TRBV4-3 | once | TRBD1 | TGCGCCAGCAGCCAGACAGGGGGAAGGTCCTACGAGCAGTACTTC | CASSQTGGRSYEQYF
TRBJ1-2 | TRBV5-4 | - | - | TGTGCCAGCAGCTTCGGGGTCGATAAGGGCTACACCTTC | CASSFGVDKGYTF
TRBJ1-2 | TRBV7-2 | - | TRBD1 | TGTGCCAGCAGCTTAGTCGGACAGGGGGCAATGGGAGGCTACACCTTC | CASSLVGQGAMGGYTF
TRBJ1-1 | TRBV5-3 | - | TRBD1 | TGTGCCAGAAGCCTGGAGGACAGGGGGAACACTGAAGCTTTCTTT | CARSLEDRGNTEAFF
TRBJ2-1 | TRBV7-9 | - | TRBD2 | TGTGCCAGCGGGCGGGGGTACAATGAGCAGTTCTTC | CASGRGYNEQFF
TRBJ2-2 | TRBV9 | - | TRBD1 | TGTGCCAGCAGCCCCGGGACAGCGAACACCGGGGAGCTGTTTTTT | CASSPGTANTGELFF
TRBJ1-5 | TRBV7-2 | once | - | TGTGCCAGCAGCGCCAACAATCAGCCCCAGCATTTT | CASSANNQPQHF
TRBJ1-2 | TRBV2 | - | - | TGTGCCAGCAGTGAGGACACCTTCTATGGCTACACCTTC | CASSEDTFYGYTF
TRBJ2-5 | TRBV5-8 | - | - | TGTGCCAGCAGTCCCGACAGCCAAGAGACCCAGTACTTC | CASSPDSQETQYF
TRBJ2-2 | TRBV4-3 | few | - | TGCGCCAGCAGCCAACGAACAAGCAGGGGTACCGGGGAGCTGTTTTTT | CASSQRTSRGTGELFF
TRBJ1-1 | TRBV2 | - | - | TGTGCCAGCAGTGAAACCGAAGCTTTCTTT | CASSETEAFF
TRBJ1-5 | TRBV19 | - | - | TGTGCCAGTAGTCAGACCAGGGTGACAGGTCAGCCCCAGCATTTT | CASSQTRVTGQPQHF
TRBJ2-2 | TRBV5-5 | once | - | TGTGCCAGCAGCTTGGCTAGCGCGAACACCGGGGAGCTGTTTTTT | CASSLASANTGELFF
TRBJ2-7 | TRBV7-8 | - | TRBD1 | TGTGCCAGCAGCTCCGGGACAGCGACCTACGAGCAGTACTTC | CASSSGTATYEQYF
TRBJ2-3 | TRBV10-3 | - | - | TGTGCTAACTATACGAAAGAGGTGGCATCGGATACGCAGTATTTT | CANYTKEVASDTQYF
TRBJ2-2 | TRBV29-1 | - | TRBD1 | TGCAGCGTGGGGACCGGGACAGCGAACACCGGGGAGCTGTTTTTT | CSVGTGTANTGELFF
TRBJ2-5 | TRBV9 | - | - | TGTGCCAGCAGCGTAGGCCCGGGAAAAGAGACCCAGTACTTC | CASSVGPGKETQYF
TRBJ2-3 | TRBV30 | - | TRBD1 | TGTGCCTGGAGTGTAACAGGGGCTAGCACAGATACGCAGTATTTT | CAWSVTGASTDTQYF
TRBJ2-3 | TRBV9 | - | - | TGTGCCAGCAGCCCTAGGGTCTCGAGGGATACGCAGTATTTT | CASSPRVSRDTQYF
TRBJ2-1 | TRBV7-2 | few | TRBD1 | TGTGCCAGCAGCTTAGCTTTACAGGGGGCGCATGAGCAGTTCTTC | CASSLALQGAHEQFF